The 28 T cell receptor beta chains below all came from one sample that was sequenced in a study of T cell clonotyping in hematopoietic cell transplantation. Profiled with immunoSEQ multiplex PCR; TCRdb holds only in-frame clones, not every one. The table lists just under 20,000 clones, more than 65% of them singletons. Sequenced sample: peripheral blood mononuclear cells. These receptors originate from a man aged 60 to 69 in good health. Some clones in this sample may be carry-over from other donors' samples.

This clone has more than one count but fewer than ten. The V gene is TRBV10-3, the J gene TRBJ1-2; 7 bases fit TRBD1. The CDR3 loop spans 13 amino acids. Per the germline V gene, CDR1 is ENHRY and CDR2 is SYGVKD. V dropped 8 bases and J dropped 1; count of bases not matched to a gene: 4. CDR3 in DNA: TGTGCCATCCAGCAGGGGGGTAACTATGGCTACACCTTC. Translation gives CAIQQGGNYGYTF.

The rearrangement joins TRBV4-1 to TRBJ2-1; the match to TRBD2 covers 12 bases. The CDR3 totals 19 residues. The V gene end was trimmed by 3 bases and the J gene end by 4 bases; junction bases not matched to a gene: 13. Germline loops: CDR1 MGHRA, CDR2 YSYEKL. CDR3 coding DNA: TGCGCCAGCAGCCACCCGACTAGCGGGAGTATTTTGGTATACAATGAGCAGTTCTTC. This encodes CASSHPTSGSILVYNEQFF.

The J gene is TRBJ2-7, the V gene TRBV4-1; 8 bases map to TRBD1. The CDR3 has 14 residues. The J segment lost 2 bases and the V segment lost 4 bases, leaving 4 bases of the junction unmatched. Per the germline V gene, CDR1 is MGHRA and CDR2 is YSYEKL. The CDR3 DNA reads as TGCGCCAGCAGCCGAGGACAGGGTACCTACGAGCAGTACTTC. It codes for CASSRGQGTYEQYF.

The rearrangement links TRBV14 to TRBJ2-5; D is ambiguous. The CDR3 is 12 residues long. V was pared by 5 bases and J by 5 bases, with 9 bases between. Per germline, CDR1 SGHDN and CDR2 FVKESK. In nucleotides, the CDR3 is TGTGCCAGCAGCGCCCCTCTTGAGACCCAGTACTTC. Translation gives CASSAPLETQYF.

The CDR3, as DNA: TGTGCCAGCGGTAGGGGGGGCTCTGGGGCCAACGTCCTGACTTTC. This sequence encodes CASGRGGSGANVLTF. The chain links TRBV28 to TRBJ2-6; weak D call: TRBD2 (7 bases). Germline CDR1 is MDHEN and CDR2 is SYDVKM. The V and J ends lost 8 bases and 0 bases respectively, with 11 bases between them. This CDR3 contains 15 residues.

V gene TRBV7-8 combines with J gene TRBJ1-3; D possibly corresponds to TRBD1 (5 bases). V was pared by 5 bases and J by 0 bases, with 11 bases between. Germline values: CDR1 SGHVS, CDR2 FQNEAQ. The CDR3 covers 15 residues. CDR3 sequence (DNA): TGTGCCAGCAGCAATGGGGGGTACTCTGGAAACACCATATATTTT. Translated: CASSNGGYSGNTIYF.

This chain links TRBV27 with TRBJ2-2; the D is unclear. V was shortened by 4 bases and J by 5 bases, with 2 bases between the two germline ends. The CDR3 has 11 amino acids. The V gene's germline CDR1 is MNHEY and CDR2 SMNVEV (reference sequence). In DNA form, the CDR3 reads TGTGCCAGCAGTTGGACCGGGGAGCTGTTTTTT. Protein product: CASSWTGELFF.

There are a few counts of this clone. The genes are TRBV2 and TRBJ1-5; 9 bases match TRBD1. Trimming at V came to 7 bases and at J to 5 bases, leaving 3 bases not matched to a gene. The CDR3 extends over 13 amino acids. Germline V gives CDR1 SNHLY, CDR2 FYNNEI. CDR3 sequence (DNA): TGTGCCAGCACGGGACAGGGTGATCAGCCCCAGCATTTT. Translated, it gives CASTGQGDQPQHF.

In this sample, this clone turned up once. The chain couples TRBV7-9 to TRBJ2-5; TRBD1 might be the D (6 bases). V was pared by 7 bases and J by 0 bases, with 12 bases between. This CDR3 comprises 14 residues. Germline CDR1 and CDR2: SEHNR and FQNEAQ (reference sequence). The CDR3 protein is CASTKRTDQETQYF. The DNA of the CDR3 is TGTGCCAGCACCAAGAGGACAGACCAAGAGACCCAGTACTTC.

V is TRBV7-6 and J is TRBJ2-7, with D unresolved. V was trimmed by 5 bases and J by 1 base, leaving 9 bases between them. The CDR3 has 13 residues. CDR1 SGHVS and CDR2 FNYEAQ come from the germline V gene. The CDR3 bases are TGTGCCAGCAGCGCCAGGCCGTCCTACGAGCAGTACTTC. Its translation is CASSARPSYEQYF.

The gene calls are TRBV5-6 and TRBJ1-2, with 9 bases lining up with TRBD1. Germline V gene data show CDR1 as SGHDT and CDR2 as YYEEEE. V lost 5 bases to trimming and J lost 1 base; unmatched junction nucleotides: 15. The CDR3 runs to 18 residues. The CDR3, as DNA: TGTGCCAGCAGTCAACCTCCCATACAGGGGGCGGGTAACTATGGCTACACCTTC. Translated, it gives CASSQPPIQGAGNYGYTF.

The chain recombines TRBV28 with TRBJ2-1, with D unresolved. Trimming removed 5 bases at V and 3 bases at J, with 5 bases between. Germline V gives CDR1 MDHEN, CDR2 SYDVKM. The CDR3 runs to 12 residues. Here the CDR3 reads CASSRYYNEQFF. The DNA of the CDR3 is TGTGCCAGCAGTCGATACTACAATGAGCAGTTCTTC.

In this sample, this clone turned up once. V gene TRBV20-1 combines with J gene TRBJ2-7; tentative D call: TRBD1 (5 bases). The CDR3 sequence is 11 residues long. V was cut by 3 bases and J by 5 bases, with 8 bases left in between. CDR1 is DFQATT and CDR2 is SNEGSKA in the germline V gene (reference sequence). Written as DNA, the CDR3 is TGCAGTGCTAGCGTAGGGGACGAGCAGTACTTC. It specifies CSASVGDEQYF.

CDR3 coding DNA: TGTGCCAGCAGCCAGACGGGGGGGACTACGTATAGCAATCAGCCCCAGCATTTT. Its protein is CASSQTGGTTYSNQPQHF. The genes are TRBV7-8 and TRBJ1-5; D perhaps matches TRBD1 (5 bases). The CDR3 length is 18 residues. V dropped 5 bases and J dropped 0 bases, with 20 bases sitting between them. From germline, CDR1 is SGHVS and CDR2 FQNEAQ. Complete variable domain (other parts from reference TRBV7-8 and TRBJ1-5): GAGVSQSPRYKVAKRGQDVALRCDPISGHVSLFWYQQALGQGPEFLTYFQNEAQLDKSGLPSDRFFAERPEGSVSTLKIQRTQQEDSAVYLCASSQTGGTTYSNQPQHFGDGTRLSIL.

V is TRBV2 and J is TRBJ2-7; D uncertain. V gave up 1 base and J gave up 3 bases, with 7 bases separating them. The germline gives CDR1 SNHLY, CDR2 FYNNEI. The CDR3 contains 13 residues. This CDR3 reads CASSEGWNYEQYF. Here the CDR3 DNA reads TGTGCCAGCAGTGAAGGCTGGAACTACGAGCAGTACTTC.

This rearrangement joins TRBV10-2 to TRBJ2-7; D not resolved. CDR1 is WSHSY and CDR2 is SAAADI in the germline V gene. The CDR3 has 17 amino acids. V lost 2 bases and J 7 bases, leaving 24 bases between the germline ends. CDR3 nucleotides: TGCGCCAGCAGTGAGATACCGTCGGCCTCGACCCCGGGTGAGCAGTACTTC. Amino acid sequence: CASSEIPSASTPGEQYF.

The rearrangement joins TRBV5-6 to TRBJ1-4, with D unresolved. The germline CDR1 and CDR2 sequences are SGHDT and YYEEEE. V was clipped by 1 base and J by 6 bases, with 10 bases between them. This CDR3 is 14 amino acids long. The CDR3 loop reads CASSLTILDEKLFF. The DNA of the CDR3 is TGTGCCAGCAGCTTGACGATCCTTGATGAAAAACTGTTTTTT.

The V call is TRBV29-1, the J call TRBJ2-3, with D hard to call. The ends were cut back, 7 bases at V and 7 bases at J, with 21 bases in the middle. Germline assignment: CDR1 SQVTM and CDR2 ANQGSEA. The CDR3 has 14 residues. Here the CDR3 reads CSGAVRRDSNTQYF. Here the CDR3 DNA reads TGCAGCGGGGCCGTGAGACGCGACTCTAATACGCAGTATTTT.

The DNA for the CDR3 is TGTGCCAGCAGCCCAAGTTCAGTGAGTCGGCAGTACTTC. This translates into CASSPSSVSRQYF. The rearrangement joins TRBV7-2 to TRBJ2-7; D not certain. Germline CDR1 reads SGHTA; CDR2 reads FQGNSA. The CDR3 extends over 13 amino acids. V was shortened by 5 bases and J by 9 bases, with 17 bases between the two germline ends.

The chain employs TRBV7-3 and TRBJ2-4; D may be TRBD2 (6 bases). Germline loops: CDR1 SGHTA, CDR2 FQGTGA. The ends were cut back, 5 bases at V and 5 bases at J, with 16 bases in the middle. The CDR3 totals 15 residues. CDR3 sequence: CASSVSGSRQNIQYF. CDR3 coding DNA: TGTGCCAGCAGCGTCAGCGGGTCAAGACAAAACATTCAGTACTTC.

This chain joins TRBV15 and TRBJ1-5, with 11 positions matching TRBD1. Looked up from germline, CDR1 is LNHNV and CDR2 is YYDKDF (reference sequence). The CDR3 is 16 residues long. J lost 6 bases, V lost 0 bases, and 4 bases had no gene match. CDR3 DNA: TGTGCCACCAGCAGAGACCCGGGACAGGGGGGTCAGCCCCAGCATTTT. It translates to CATSRDPGQGGQPQHF.

This chain joins TRBV5-1 and TRBJ1-6, with TRBD1 matching 8 bases. The V and J ends lost 4 bases and 8 bases, in that order; junction bases with no gene match: 8. The CDR3 spans 15 residues. Germline-derived CDR1 and CDR2 are SGHRS and YFSETQ. The CDR3 region is CASSLIQGGDSPLHF. The CDR3 region has the DNA TGCGCCAGCAGCCTAATACAGGGGGGGGATTCACCCCTCCACTTT.

This clone has just one count. In DNA, the CDR3 is TGTGCCTGGAGTTCCGCCCGCGAGCAGTTCTTC. Amino acid sequence: CAWSSAREQFF. The chain combines TRBV30 with TRBJ2-1; D call uncertain. The V end was cut by 2 bases, the J end by 10 bases, with 9 bases between. This CDR3 region has 11 residues. Germline V CDR1 and CDR2: GTSNPN, SVGIG (reference sequence).

V gene TRBV7-2 combines with J gene TRBJ2-3; TRBD2 aligns across 8 bases. V shed 3 bases, J shed 6 bases, and the junction held 8 bases outside the gene matches. Germline lookup yields CDR1 SGHTA and CDR2 FQGNSA. This CDR3 contains 15 residues. CDR3 residues: CASSFRAGETDTQYF. The CDR3 region has the DNA TGTGCCAGCAGCTTTCGAGCGGGAGAGACCGATACGCAGTATTTT. Filled out from reference TRBV7-2 and TRBJ2-3, the complete variable domain reads GAGVSQSPSNKVTEKGKDVELRCDPISGHTALYWYRQSLGQGLEFLIYFQGNSAPDKSGLPSDRFSAERTGGSVSTLTIQRTQQEDSAVYLCASSFRAGETDTQYFGPGTRLTVL.

V is TRBV9 and J is TRBJ2-1; a possible D gene is TRBD1 (5 bases). Trimming removed 0 bases from V and 9 bases from J, with 19 bases in between. Germline lookup yields CDR1 SGDLS and CDR2 YYNGEE. This CDR3 is 16 amino acids long. The CDR3 DNA follows: TGTGCCAGCAGCGTAGATCGGTCAGGGCCCTTGGGTGAGCAGTTCTTC. It yields the protein CASSVDRSGPLGEQFF.

This chain uses TRBV7-2 with TRBJ1-2; the D is unclear. The V gene's germline CDR1 is SGHTA and CDR2 FQGNSA. This CDR3 spans 14 amino acids. The V and J ends lost 1 base and 8 bases respectively, with 14 bases between them. CDR3: CASSLGRDVGGYTF. The CDR3, as DNA: TGTGCCAGCAGCTTAGGTCGGGATGTAGGAGGCTACACCTTC.

The chain is built from TRBV11-2 and TRBJ2-5, with 9 nucleotides matching TRBD1. The CDR3 has 16 amino acids. Germline CDR1 is SGHAT and CDR2 is FQNNGV. J lost 5 bases, V lost 6 bases, and 13 bases had no gene match. DNA for the CDR3: TGTGCCAGCAGGCTCCGGGACAGGGAATTTCCGGAGACCCAGTACTTC. The encoded protein is CASRLRDREFPETQYF.

The chain carries TRBV11-2 and TRBJ1-6; no definite D call. CDR1 and CDR2 from the germline V gene are SGHAT and FQNNGV. The CDR3 is made up of 13 amino acids. V dropped 8 bases and J dropped 6 bases, with 11 bases sitting between them. The CDR3 loop reads CASSWKLNSPLHF. CDR3 nucleotides: TGTGCCAGCTCATGGAAGCTTAATTCACCCCTCCACTTT.